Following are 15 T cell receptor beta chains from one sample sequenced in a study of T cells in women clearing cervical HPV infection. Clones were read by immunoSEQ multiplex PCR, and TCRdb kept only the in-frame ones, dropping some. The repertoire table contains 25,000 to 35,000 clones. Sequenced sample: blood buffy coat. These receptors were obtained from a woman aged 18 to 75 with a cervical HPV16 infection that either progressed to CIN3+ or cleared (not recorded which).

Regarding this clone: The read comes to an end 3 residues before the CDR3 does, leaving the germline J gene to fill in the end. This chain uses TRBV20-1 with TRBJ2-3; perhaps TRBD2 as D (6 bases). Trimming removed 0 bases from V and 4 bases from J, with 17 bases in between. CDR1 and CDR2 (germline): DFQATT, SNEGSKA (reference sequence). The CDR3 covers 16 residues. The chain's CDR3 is CSARDRMGGGADTQYF. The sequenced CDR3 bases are TGCAGTGCTAGAGATCGAATGGGGGGAGGAGCAGATACG.

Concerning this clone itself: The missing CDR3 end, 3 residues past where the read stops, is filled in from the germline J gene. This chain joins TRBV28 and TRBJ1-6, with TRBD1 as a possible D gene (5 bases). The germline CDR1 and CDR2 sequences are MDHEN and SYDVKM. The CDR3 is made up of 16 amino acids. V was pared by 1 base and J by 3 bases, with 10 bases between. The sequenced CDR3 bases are TGTGCCAGCAGTTTATCCAGGGCCGACTATAATTCACCC. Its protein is CASSLSRADYNSP. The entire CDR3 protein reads CASSLSRADYNSPLHF.

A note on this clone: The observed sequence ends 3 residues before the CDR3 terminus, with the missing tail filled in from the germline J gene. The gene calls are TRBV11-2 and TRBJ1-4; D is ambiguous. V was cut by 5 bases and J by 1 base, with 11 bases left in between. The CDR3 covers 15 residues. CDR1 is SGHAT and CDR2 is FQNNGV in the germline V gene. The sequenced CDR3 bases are TGTGCCAGCAGCCCCGGAGCGGTAACTAATGAAAAA. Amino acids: CASSPGAVTNEK. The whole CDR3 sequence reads CASSPGAVTNEKLFF.

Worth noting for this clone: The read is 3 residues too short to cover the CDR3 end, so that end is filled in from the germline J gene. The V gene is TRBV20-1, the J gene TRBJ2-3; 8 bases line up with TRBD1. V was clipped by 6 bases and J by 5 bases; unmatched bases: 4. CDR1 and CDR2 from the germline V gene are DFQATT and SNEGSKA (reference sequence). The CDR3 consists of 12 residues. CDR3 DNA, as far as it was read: TGCAGTGCCAGGGGGCCGCAAGATACG. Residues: CSARGPQDT. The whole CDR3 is CSARGPQDTQYF.

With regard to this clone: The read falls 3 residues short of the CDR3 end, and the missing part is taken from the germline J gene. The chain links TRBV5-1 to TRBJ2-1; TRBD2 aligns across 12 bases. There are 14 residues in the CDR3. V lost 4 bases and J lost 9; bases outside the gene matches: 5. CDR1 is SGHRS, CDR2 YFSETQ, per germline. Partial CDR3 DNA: TGCGCCAGCAGCCCTAGCGGGGGGGCCGTTGAG. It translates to CASSPSGGAVE. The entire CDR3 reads CASSPSGGAVEQFF. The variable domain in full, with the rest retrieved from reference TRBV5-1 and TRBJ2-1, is KAGVTQTPRYLIKTRGQQVTLSCSPISGHRSVSWYQQTPGQGLQFLFEYFSETQRNKGNFPGRFSGRQFSNSRSEMNVSTLELGDSALYLCASSPSGGAVEQFFGPGTRLTVL.

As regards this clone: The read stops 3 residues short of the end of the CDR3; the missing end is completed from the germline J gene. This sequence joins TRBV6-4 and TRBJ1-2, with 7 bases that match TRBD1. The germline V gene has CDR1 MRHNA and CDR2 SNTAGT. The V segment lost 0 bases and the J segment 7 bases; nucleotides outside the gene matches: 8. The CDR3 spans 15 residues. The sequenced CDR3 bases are TGTGCCAGCAGTGACTCGCCGGGACAGCATTCTGGC. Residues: CASSDSPGQHSG. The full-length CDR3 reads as CASSDSPGQHSGYTF.

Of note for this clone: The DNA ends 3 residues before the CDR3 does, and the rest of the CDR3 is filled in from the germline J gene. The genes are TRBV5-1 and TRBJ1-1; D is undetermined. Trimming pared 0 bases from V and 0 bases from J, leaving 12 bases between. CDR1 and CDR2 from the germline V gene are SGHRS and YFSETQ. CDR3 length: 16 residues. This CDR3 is CASSLAFMAVNTEAFF. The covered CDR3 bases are TGCGCCAGCAGCTTGGCCTTTATGGCGGTGAACACTGAA.

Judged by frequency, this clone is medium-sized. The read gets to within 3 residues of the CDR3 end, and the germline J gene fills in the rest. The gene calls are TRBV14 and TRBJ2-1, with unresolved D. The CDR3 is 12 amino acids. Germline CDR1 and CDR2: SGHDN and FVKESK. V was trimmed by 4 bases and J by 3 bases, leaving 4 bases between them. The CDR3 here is CASSPGYNEQFF. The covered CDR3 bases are TGTGCCAGCAGCCCAGGCTACAATGAG.

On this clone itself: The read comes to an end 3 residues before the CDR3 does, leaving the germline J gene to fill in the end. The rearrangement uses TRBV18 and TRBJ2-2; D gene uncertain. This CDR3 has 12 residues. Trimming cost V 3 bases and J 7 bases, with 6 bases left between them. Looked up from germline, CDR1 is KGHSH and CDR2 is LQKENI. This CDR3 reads CASSPAGGELFF. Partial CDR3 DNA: TGTGCCAGCTCACCGGCTGGCGGGGAG. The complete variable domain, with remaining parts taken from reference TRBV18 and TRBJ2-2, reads NAGVMQNPRHLVRRRGQEARLRCSPMKGHSHVYWYRQLPEEGLKFMVYLQKENIIDESGMPKERFSAEFPKEGPSILRIQQVVRGDSAAYFCASSPAGGELFFGEGSRLTVL.

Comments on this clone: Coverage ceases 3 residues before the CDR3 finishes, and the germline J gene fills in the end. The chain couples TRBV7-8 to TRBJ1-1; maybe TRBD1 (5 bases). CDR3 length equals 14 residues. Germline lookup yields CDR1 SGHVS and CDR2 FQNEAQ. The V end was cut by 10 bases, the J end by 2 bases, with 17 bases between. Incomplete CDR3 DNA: TGTGCCACGCACGCCTCGGGGGTAAACACTGAA. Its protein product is CATHASGVNTE. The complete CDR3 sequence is CATHASGVNTEAFF.

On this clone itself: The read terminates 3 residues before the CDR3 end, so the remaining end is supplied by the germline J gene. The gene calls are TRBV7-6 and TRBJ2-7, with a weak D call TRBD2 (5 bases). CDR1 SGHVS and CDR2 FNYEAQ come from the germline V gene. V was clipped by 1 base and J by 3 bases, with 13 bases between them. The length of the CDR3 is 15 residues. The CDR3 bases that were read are TGTGCCAGCAGCTTAGACGAGGGCGCGGGCTACGAG. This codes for CASSLDEGAGYE. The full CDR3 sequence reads CASSLDEGAGYEQYF.

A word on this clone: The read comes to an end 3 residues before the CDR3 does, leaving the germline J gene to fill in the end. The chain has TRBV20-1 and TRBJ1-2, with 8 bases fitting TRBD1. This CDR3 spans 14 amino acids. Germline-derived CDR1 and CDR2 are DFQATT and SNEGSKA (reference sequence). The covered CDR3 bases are TGCAGTGCTCCCTCAGGGGGCGTTTCGAGGGGC. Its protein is CSAPSGGVSRG. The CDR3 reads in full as CSAPSGGVSRGYTF.

CDR3 amino acids: CASSPTNGVDGTDTQYF. The CDR3 bases that were read are TGTGCCAGCTCCCCAACCAACGGGGTTGACGGCACAGATACG. This chain links TRBV18 with TRBJ2-3; D is perhaps TRBD2 (5 bases). The DNA ends 3 residues before the CDR3 does, and the rest of the CDR3 is filled in from the germline J gene. Germline V gene data show CDR1 as KGHSH and CDR2 as LQKENI. The ends were cut back, 6 bases at V and 1 base at J, with 20 bases in the middle. This CDR3 spans 17 amino acids.

This CDR3 reads CASSLSRHQPQHF. CDR3 DNA, as far as it was read: TGTGCCAGCAGCTTATCGCGCCATCAGCCC. The rearrangement uses TRBV11-2 and TRBJ1-5; D is unresolved. Read coverage stops 3 residues before the CDR3 terminus; the germline J gene supplies the remainder. Trimming removed 2 bases from V and 5 bases from J, with 7 bases in between. The germline V gene has CDR1 SGHAT and CDR2 FQNNGV. The CDR3 totals 13 residues.

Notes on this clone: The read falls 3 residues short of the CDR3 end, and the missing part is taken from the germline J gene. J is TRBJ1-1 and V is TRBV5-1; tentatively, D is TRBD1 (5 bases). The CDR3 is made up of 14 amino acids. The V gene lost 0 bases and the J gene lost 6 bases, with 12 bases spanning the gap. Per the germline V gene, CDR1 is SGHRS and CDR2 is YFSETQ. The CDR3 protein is CASSLGGVSPEAFF. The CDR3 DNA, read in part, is TGCGCCAGCAGCTTGGGGGGGGTCTCACCTGAA. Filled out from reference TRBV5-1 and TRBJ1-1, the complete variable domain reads KAGVTQTPRYLIKTRGQQVTLSCSPISGHRSVSWYQQTPGQGLQFLFEYFSETQRNKGNFPGRFSGRQFSNSRSEMNVSTLELGDSALYLCASSLGGVSPEAFFGQGTRLTVV.